This paragraph reports one TCR beta chain. This specimen belongs to a study of blood T cell repertoires in COVID-19. CDR1 is SGHTA, CDR2 FQGNSA, per germline. This CDR3 is 13 amino acids long. Trimming shortened V by 3 bases and J by 8 bases, and 13 bases separated the two germline ends. Under the authors' procedure: It was from reference gene primer amplification that nucleated cell counts were estimated. Clones were read by immunoSEQ multiplex PCR, and TCRdb kept only the in-frame ones, dropping some. V, J and clone size derive from that table, while D and trimming were established from the DNA sequence. Among hundreds of thousands of clones listed, 82% were seen once.

The sample taken for sequencing was PBMCs or T cells enriched from blood (not recorded which). This chain connects TRBV7-2 to TRBJ1-2; D unresolved. This TCR derives from an older woman who had recovered from COVID-19. In DNA form, the CDR3 reads TGTGCCAGCAGCTTTACACGATCCCCCGGCTACACCTTC. Translation: CASSFTRSPGYTF.